The present entry profiles one TCR beta chain with its context. Its antigen remains unknown. Axillary draining lymph nodes of breast cancer patients supplied the node samples. J lost 6 bases, V lost 3 bases, and 4 bases had no gene match. This CDR3 spans 14 amino acids. Germline V CDR1 and CDR2: GTSNPN, SVGIG (reference sequence). This record comes from a study of breast tumors, draining lymph nodes, adjacent tissues. TCRdb reanalysed the multiplex PCR reads using MiXCR and keeps one entry per CDR3 protein. The sample consists of some 130,000 distinct CDR3 sequences, 20% to 25% of them appearing once. Study-level results: Tumors had less TCR diversity than lymph nodes, more than nontumor tissue.

V and J are TRBV30 and TRBJ2-1, with 11 nucleotides matching TRBD1. What was sequenced was axillary lymph node tissue. The sequence derives from a female donor with breast cancer. Some clones in this sample may be carry-over from other donors' samples. In DNA form, the CDR3 reads TGTGCCTGGAGAACCGGGACAGGGGGCAATGAGCAGTTCTTC. It encodes CAWRTGTGGNEQFF.